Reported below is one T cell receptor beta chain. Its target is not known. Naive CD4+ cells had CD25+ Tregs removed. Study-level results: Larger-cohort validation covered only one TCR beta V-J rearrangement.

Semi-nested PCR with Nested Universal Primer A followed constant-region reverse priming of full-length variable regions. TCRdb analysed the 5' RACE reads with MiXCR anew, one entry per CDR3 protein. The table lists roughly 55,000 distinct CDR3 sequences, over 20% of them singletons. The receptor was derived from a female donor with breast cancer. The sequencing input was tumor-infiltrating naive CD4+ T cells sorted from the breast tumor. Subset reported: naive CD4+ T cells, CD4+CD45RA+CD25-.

CDR3 region: CSAQPGLAQETQYF. The CDR3 coding sequence is TGCAGTGCTCAGCCGGGACTAGCGCAAGAGACCCAGTACTTC. The rearrangement joins TRBV20-1 to TRBJ2-5; TRBD2 matches at 10 bases. The CDR3 has 14 amino acids. The J segment lost 2 bases and the V segment lost 5 bases, leaving 5 bases of the junction unmatched. Germline V gene lookup returns CDR1 DFQATT and CDR2 SNEGSKA (reference sequence).